This passage covers 15 T cell receptor beta chains from one sample sequenced in a study of T cell responses to AZD1222 COVID-19 vaccine. Only in-frame clones appear in the TCRdb table, and some are missing; sequencing was by immunoSEQ multiplex PCR. The sample shows some 120,000 clones, roughly 88% of them seen only once. Sequencing was performed on peripheral blood, taken 28 days after the second AZD1222 dose. These receptor sequences come from an adult who received the AZD1222 COVID-19 vaccine.

This clone has a single count. This chain connects TRBV5-5 to TRBJ1-1; no clear D. CDR3 length: 18 amino acids. Trimming shortened V by 3 bases and J by 0 bases, and 21 bases separated the two germline ends. From germline, CDR1 is SGHKS and CDR2 YYEKEE (reference sequence). The CDR3 reads CASSSARGFGNMNTEAFF. CDR3 in DNA: TGTGCCAGCAGCTCAGCAAGAGGGTTTGGAAATATGAACACTGAAGCTTTCTTT.

The V gene is TRBV6-5, the J gene TRBJ2-5; D is undetermined. V gave up 4 bases and J gave up 4 bases, with 7 bases separating them. Germline V gene lookup returns CDR1 MNHEY and CDR2 SVGAGI. The CDR3 length is 12 residues. CDR3 sequence reads: CASSFNRETQYF. Written as DNA, the CDR3 is TGTGCCAGCAGTTTTAACCGAGAGACCCAGTACTTC.

The V and J genes are TRBV5-1 and TRBJ2-3; D is possibly TRBD2 (6 bases). The germline V gene has CDR1 SGHRS and CDR2 YFSETQ. The CDR3 sequence is 14 residues long. Trimming stripped 4 bases from V and 6 bases from J, with 15 bases between. CDR3 sequence (DNA): TGCGCCAGCAGCGCCAGACCCGGAGGGGATACGCAGTATTTT. This sequence encodes CASSARPGGDTQYF. The full variable domain, rest sourced from reference TRBV5-1 and TRBJ2-3, is KAGVTQTPRYLIKTRGQQVTLSCSPISGHRSVSWYQQTPGQGLQFLFEYFSETQRNKGNFPGRFSGRQFSNSRSEMNVSTLELGDSALYLCASSARPGGDTQYFGPGTRLTVL.

The chain uses TRBV30 and TRBJ1-1; D might be TRBD1 (5 bases). Per the germline V gene, CDR1 is GTSNPN and CDR2 is SVGIG (reference sequence). The CDR3 contains 12 residues. V was pared by 4 bases and J by 5 bases, with 11 bases between. In nucleotides, the CDR3 is TGTGCCTGGACTAAAAGGGGTACTGAAGCTTTCTTT. It is translated as CAWTKRGTEAFF.

This CDR3 is CASSPTGAEAFF. The CDR3 DNA reads as TGTGCCAGCAGTCCGACGGGTGCTGAAGCTTTCTTT. V and J are TRBV28 and TRBJ1-1, with no clear D. Germline CDR1 and CDR2: MDHEN and SYDVKM. Trimming took off 5 bases at V and 6 bases at J, with 10 bases between the two ends. The CDR3 runs to 12 residues.

The rearrangement uses TRBV18 and TRBJ2-5, with 10 bases fitting TRBD1. The trim removed 4 bases at V and 0 bases at J, leaving 2 bases unmatched. Germline values: CDR1 KGHSH, CDR2 LQKENI. This CDR3 is 15 amino acids long. The chain's CDR3 is CASSRDRGDQETQYF. The CDR3 DNA reads as TGTGCCAGCTCACGGGACAGGGGCGACCAAGAGACCCAGTACTTC.

The gene calls are TRBV2 and TRBJ1-2; 12 nucleotides line up with TRBD1. The CDR3 length is 15 residues. Germline CDR1 is SNHLY and CDR2 is FYNNEI. V shed 6 bases and J 6 bases; nucleotides not matched to a gene: 8. DNA for the CDR3: TGTGCCAGCAGGGCCGGGACAGGGGGCTTTGATGGCTACACCTTC. It translates to CASRAGTGGFDGYTF.

The CDR3 reads CASSLEGWDTEAFF. CDR3 in DNA: TGCGCCAGCAGCTTGGAAGGATGGGACACTGAAGCTTTCTTT. The chain employs TRBV5-1 and TRBJ1-1; D is ambiguous. CDR3 length equals 14 residues. Germline V lookup: CDR1 SGHRS, CDR2 YFSETQ. Trimming took off 0 bases at V and 3 bases at J, with 9 bases between the two ends.

J is TRBJ1-2 and V is TRBV12-3 or TRBV12-4; D possibly corresponds to TRBD1 (6 bases). CDR3 length equals 13 residues. Deletions cut 6 bases from V and 6 bases from J, with 14 bases between. CDR3 protein: CASRPTGNNGYTF. The CDR3 DNA follows: TGTGCCAGCAGACCTACAGGGAACAATGGCTACACCTTC.

V gene TRBV11-2 combines with J gene TRBJ1-6; D unclear. Trimming took off 3 bases at V and 0 bases at J, with 18 bases between the two ends. Per germline, CDR1 SGHAT and CDR2 FQNNGV. The CDR3 runs to 19 residues. The CDR3: CASSLEYTAAGSYNSPLHF. CDR3 nucleotides: TGTGCCAGCAGCTTGGAGTACACTGCCGCGGGCTCCTATAATTCACCCCTCCACTTT.

The rearrangement links TRBV19 to TRBJ1-3; 7 bases line up with TRBD1. The V segment lost 4 bases and the J segment 2 bases; nucleotides outside the gene matches: 8. Germline V gene lookup returns CDR1 LNHDA and CDR2 SQIVND (reference sequence). The CDR3 has 16 residues. CDR3 sequence (DNA): TGTGCCAGTAGTACCCTGGACAGGCCAGCTGGAAACACCATATATTTT. Its protein is CASSTLDRPAGNTIYF. Full variable domain (outside the CDR3, taken from reference TRBV19 and TRBJ1-3): DGGITQSPKYLFRKEGQNVTLSCEQNLNHDAMYWYRQDPGQGLRLIYYSQIVNDFQKGDIAEGYSVSREKKESFPLTVTSAQKNPTAFYLCASSTLDRPAGNTIYFGEGSWLTVV.

The sample holds one count of this clone. The rearrangement links TRBV4-3 to TRBJ1-4; D gene uncertain. There are 15 residues in the CDR3. V lost 5 bases to trimming and J lost 7 bases, with 17 bases between them. Germline values: CDR1 LGHNA, CDR2 YSLEER. The CDR3, as DNA: TGCGCCAGCAGCGAAAGGATTGGGAGGGTTGAAAAACTGTTTTTT. Residues: CASSERIGRVEKLFF.

J is TRBJ1-1 and V is TRBV7-3; D might be TRBD1 (5 bases). CDR3 length equals 15 residues. The V gene lost 3 bases and the J gene lost 1 base, with 12 bases spanning the gap. CDR1 and CDR2 (germline): SGHTA, FQGTGA. CDR3: CASSFLGVPNTEAFF. The DNA of the CDR3 is TGTGCCAGCAGCTTTCTGGGGGTCCCGAACACTGAAGCTTTCTTT.

This clone was detected only once. The genes are TRBV28 and TRBJ2-5, with TRBD2 matching 13 bases. The CDR3 consists of 14 residues. The J segment lost 10 bases and the V segment lost 6 bases, leaving 8 bases of the junction unmatched. Germline CDR1 reads MDHEN; CDR2 reads SYDVKM. CDR3 residues: CASRTGTSGKDQYF. The CDR3 nucleotides are TGTGCCAGCAGAACCGGGACTAGCGGGAAGGACCAGTACTTC.

The V call is TRBV9, the J call TRBJ1-1; D might be TRBD1 (5 bases). CDR1 is SGDLS and CDR2 is YYNGEE in the germline V gene. CDR3 length: 15 residues. Between the trimmed V and J ends, which lost 4 bases and 3 bases, there was a span of 16 bases. The CDR3 loop reads CASSLRGRPDTEAFF. The CDR3 bases are TGTGCCAGCAGCCTTAGGGGCAGGCCGGACACTGAAGCTTTCTTT.